This T cell receptor beta chain is from a study of CD8+CD57+ T cells in acquired aplastic anemia. Across the study: Sorted CD4+ and CD8+ cells yielded roughly 3.2 ug of DNA on average. Healthy donor CD4+ samples were sequenced to a depth that averaged approximately 9.9 million reads. Overall study results and limits: Patients versus controls showed no significant CD8+ Simpson's diversity difference. Found in both controls and patients were almost 30 CD8+ CDR3 sequences.

It was genomic DNA that served as the template for profiling TCR beta VDJ and CDR3. MiXCR, run by TCRdb on the reads, gives a single entry per CDR3 protein. In the table there are hundreds of thousands of distinct CDR3 sequences, roughly 68% of which are singletons. Comment on this clonotype: The antigen is unknown. At one end the junction does not follow the germline gene, possibly because of a read error.

The CDR3 runs 15 residues. Germline V gene data show CDR1 as MNHNY and CDR2 as SVGAGI (reference sequence). The sequenced sample consisted of sorted CD4+, CD8+, or CD8+CD57+ T cells (not recorded which) from PBMCs. This receptor was obtained from a human donor in good health, serving as a control. The chain is built from TRBV6-6 and TRBJ2-7; D unclear. This CDR3 reads CASSRGPEQYYEQYF. The DNA of the CDR3 is TGCGCCAGCAGCCGAGGCCCGGAACAGTACTACGAGCAGTACTTC.